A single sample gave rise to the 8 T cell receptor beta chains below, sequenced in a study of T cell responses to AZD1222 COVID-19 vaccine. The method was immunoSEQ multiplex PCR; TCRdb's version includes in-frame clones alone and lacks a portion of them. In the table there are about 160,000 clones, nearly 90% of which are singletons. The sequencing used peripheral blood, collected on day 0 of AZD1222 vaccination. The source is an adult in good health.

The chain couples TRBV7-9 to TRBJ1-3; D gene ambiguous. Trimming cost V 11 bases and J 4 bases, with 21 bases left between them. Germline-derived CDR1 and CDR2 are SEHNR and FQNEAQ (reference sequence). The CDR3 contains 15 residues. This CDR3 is CALNPNGVNGNTIYF. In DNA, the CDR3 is TGTGCCCTCAACCCGAACGGGGTAAACGGAAACACCATATATTTT.

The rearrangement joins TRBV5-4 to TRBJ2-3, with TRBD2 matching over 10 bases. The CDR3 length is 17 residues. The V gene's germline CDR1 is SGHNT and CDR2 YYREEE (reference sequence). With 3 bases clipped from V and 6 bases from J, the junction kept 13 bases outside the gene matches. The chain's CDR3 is CASSYGRASGRTDTQYF. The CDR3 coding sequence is TGTGCCAGCAGCTACGGGAGGGCTAGCGGGAGAACCGATACGCAGTATTTT.

The CDR3 is CARGRGETQYF. CDR3 nucleotide sequence: TGCGCCAGGGGGAGGGGAGAGACCCAGTACTTC. This chain links TRBV10-2 with TRBJ2-5; TRBD2 agrees at 7 bases. Germline V gives CDR1 WSHSY, CDR2 SAAADI. V shed 9 bases and J 4 bases; nucleotides not matched to a gene: 2. The CDR3 sequence is 11 residues long.

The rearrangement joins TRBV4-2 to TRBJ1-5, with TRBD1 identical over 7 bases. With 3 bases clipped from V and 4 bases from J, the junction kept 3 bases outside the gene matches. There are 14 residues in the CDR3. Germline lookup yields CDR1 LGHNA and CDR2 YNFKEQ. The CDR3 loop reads CASSHTQGNQPQHF. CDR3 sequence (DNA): TGTGCCAGCAGCCATACACAGGGGAATCAGCCCCAGCATTTT.

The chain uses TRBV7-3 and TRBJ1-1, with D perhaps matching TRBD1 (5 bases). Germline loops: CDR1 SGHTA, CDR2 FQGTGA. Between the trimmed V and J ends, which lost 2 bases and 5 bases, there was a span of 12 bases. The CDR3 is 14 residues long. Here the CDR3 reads CASSLQGGGTEAFF. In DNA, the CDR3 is TGTGCCAGCAGCTTACAGGGAGGTGGAACTGAAGCTTTCTTT. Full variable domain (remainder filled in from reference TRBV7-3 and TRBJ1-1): GAGVSQTPSNKVTEKGKYVELRCDPISGHTALYWYRQSLGQGPEFLIYFQGTGAADDSGLPNDRFFAVRPEGSVSTLKIQRTERGDSAVYLCASSLQGGGTEAFFGQGTRLTVV.

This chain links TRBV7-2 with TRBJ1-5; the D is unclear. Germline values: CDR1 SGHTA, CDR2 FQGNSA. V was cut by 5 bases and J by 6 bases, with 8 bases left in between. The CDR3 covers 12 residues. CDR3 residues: CASSESGQPQHF. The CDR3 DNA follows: TGTGCCAGCAGCGAGAGTGGTCAGCCCCAGCATTTT.

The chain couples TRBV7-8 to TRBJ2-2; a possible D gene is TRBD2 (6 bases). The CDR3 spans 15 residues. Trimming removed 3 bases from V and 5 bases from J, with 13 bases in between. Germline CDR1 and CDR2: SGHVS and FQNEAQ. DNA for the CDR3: TGTGCCAGCAGCTTCCGGGGCCTAGCGACCGGGGAGCTGTTTTTT. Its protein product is CASSFRGLATGELFF.

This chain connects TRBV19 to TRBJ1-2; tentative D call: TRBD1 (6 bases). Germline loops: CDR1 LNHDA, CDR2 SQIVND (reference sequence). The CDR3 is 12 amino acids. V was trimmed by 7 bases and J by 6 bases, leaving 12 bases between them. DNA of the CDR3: TGTGCCAGTACACAGGGATCGAATGGCTACACCTTC. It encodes CASTQGSNGYTF.